Detailed here is one T cell receptor (beta chain). What it recognizes is unknown. This record belongs to a study of cytomegalovirus exposure and HLA in healthy donors. Study-wide findings and caveats: Researchers catalogued around 150 TCR beta chains as cytomegalovirus-associated. Usually a TCR sequence was rare, but some public TCRs were found in many donors.

The CDR3 spans 18 residues. The junction had 12 bases not matched to a gene; V was cut back by 3 bases and J by 4 bases. Germline V gene lookup returns CDR1 LGHNA and CDR2 YNFKEQ. The PCR employed 60 Vbeta primers together with 13 Jbeta primers. Authors' processing steps: Around 80 million unique TCR beta chains, roughly 11 million of them shared, were counted by a later analysis. Sequencing was performed with immunoSEQ multiplex PCR; in TCRdb, only in-frame clones are kept and a portion is missing. The V and J calls and the clone size are those of that table, but D and trimming were determined from the DNA. The table has around 130,000 clones, 74% seen once.

Specimen: PBMCs. The sequence was collected from a woman between 50 and 59 years old in good health and CMV-seropositive. The chain recombines TRBV4-2 with TRBJ1-2, with 12 positions matching TRBD1. The CDR3 reads CASSQVPVGTGGGYGYTF. CDR3 in DNA: TGTGCCAGCAGCCAGGTGCCGGTCGGGACAGGGGGCGGCTATGGCTACACCTTC.